These 5 T cell receptor beta chains came from one sample sequenced in a study of blood T cells in healthy people across ages. The authors ran a second PCR of roughly 6 to 12 cycles using a sample-barcoded 5' primer and a J-beta primer mix. TCRdb itself ran the 5' RACE reads through MiXCR, one entry per CDR3 protein. Seen here are fewer than 900,000 distinct CDR3 sequences, approximately 39% observed once, and the top ten hold less than 25%. Material: blood. Receptors were obtained from a woman aged 55-75 years in good health.

This clonotype appeared a few times. CDR3 protein: CASSSLGGHTDQETQYF. The CDR3 DNA follows: TGTGCCAGCAGCTCGCTCGGGGGACACACAGACCAAGAGACCCAGTACTTC. This chain uses TRBV21-1 with TRBJ2-5; TRBD1 is the table's D call and was not checked against the DNA. TRBV21-1 is deemed a pseudogene. CDR3 length equals 17 residues.

This clonotype was observed a few times. CDR3 nucleotide sequence: TGCAGTGCTGGGCCTAGCGGGAGAATGGATGAGCAGTTCTTC. This translates into CSAGPSGRMDEQFF. The V gene is TRBV20-1, the J gene TRBJ2-1, with 10 nucleotides matching TRBD2. The CDR3 length is 14 residues. V shed 5 bases, J shed 8 bases, and the junction held 9 bases outside the gene matches. Germline CDR1 is DFQATT and CDR2 is SNEGSKA (reference sequence).

As for this clonotype: A junction end diverges from the germline sequence, so it may reflect a read error. The chain links TRBV20-1 to TRBJ2-1; D possibly corresponds to TRBD1 (6 bases). Gene TRBJ2-7 matches the end of the DNA better, so the J call may be wrong. The CDR3 sequence is 14 residues long. The germline V gene encodes CDR1 DFQATT and CDR2 SNEGSKA (reference sequence). The CDR3 here is CSVRDRDMTYEQYF. DNA of the CDR3: TGCAGTGTTAGAGATCGGGACATGACCTACGAGCAGTACTTC.

This chain joins TRBV24-1 and TRBJ2-5; 8 nucleotides agree with TRBD1. Per germline, CDR1 KGHDR and CDR2 SFDVKD. J lost 5 bases, V lost 4 bases, and 8 bases had no gene match. This CDR3 region has 15 residues. The CDR3 nucleotides read TGTGCCACCAGTGACCTGAGGACAGGGAGCGAGACCCAGTACTTC. Amino acids: CATSDLRTGSETQYF.

The V gene is TRBV7-2, the J gene TRBJ1-5; D is undetermined. The V and J ends lost 2 bases and 4 bases respectively, with 12 bases between them. The CDR3 consists of 15 residues. The germline V gene encodes CDR1 SGHTA and CDR2 FQGNSA. The CDR3 sequence is CASSLLGSYNQPQHF. The CDR3 DNA is TGTGCCAGCAGCTTATTGGGATCATATAATCAGCCCCAGCATTTT.